A selection of T cell receptor beta chains follows, all from one sample in a study of blood T cells in healthy people across ages. In TCRdb, the 5' RACE reads were re-called with MiXCR into one record per CDR3 protein. The table includes 1.5 million to 1.9 million distinct CDR3 sequences, 35% to 45% detected once. The source material was blood. The receptor set was obtained from a woman aged 18-35 years in good health. Both conserved end residues are part of each CDR3. A D gene is named only where the DNA matches it firmly. Clone size appears in some rows only: once, few, many, or a class for an expanded clone.

d_call,j_call,v_call,clone_size,cdr3_nt,cdr3_aa
-,TRBJ2-5,TRBV15,few,TGTGCCACCAGCAGAGATTTTAAGACAGGCCCTAAAGGGACCCAGTACTTC,CATSRDFKTGPKGTQYF
-,TRBJ2-5,TRBV11-2,-,TGTGCCAGCAGCGCGCAGAACAGAGAAGAGACCCAGTACTTC,CASSAQNREETQYF
-,TRBJ2-5,TRBV12-5,-,TGTGCTAGTGGTCCAGGAAACGAGGAGACCCAGTACTTC,CASGPGNEETQYF
-,TRBJ2-3,TRBV30,-,TGTGCCTGGAGTCAAGGATCCTCAGATACGCAGTATTTT,CAWSQGSSDTQYF
TRBD2,TRBJ2-1,TRBV24-1,-,TGTGCCACCAGGGCTAGCGGGAGTTACAATGAGCAGTTCTTC,CATRASGSYNEQFF
-,TRBJ1-2,TRBV12-3/TRBV12-4,-,TGTGCCAGCACCCCCGGGACACGTTATGGCTACACCTTC,CASTPGTRYGYTF
-,TRBJ2-7,TRBV20-1,few,TGCAGTGCCAGGGGGGACGCCTACGAGCAGTACTTC,CSARGDAYEQYF
TRBD1,TRBJ1-2,TRBV11-2,-,TGTGCCAGCAGCTTAGGTACAGGGGTGGAGGGCTACACCTTC,CASSLGTGVEGYTF
-,TRBJ2-7,TRBV5-8,-,TGTGCCAGCAGGGGACACCCCTACTACGAGCAGTACTTC,CASRGHPYYEQYF
-,TRBJ1-2,TRBV7-8,-,TGTGCCAGCAGCTTATACGGTCGAGGGGATGGCTACACCTTC,CASSLYGRGDGYTF
TRBD1,TRBJ1-5,TRBV12-3/TRBV12-4,-,TGTGCCAGCAGTCAGAACCATCGGGCACAGGGGTCAGACGAGCCCCAGCATTTT,CASSQNHRAQGSDEPQHF
-,TRBJ2-7,TRBV2,few,TGTGCCAGCAGTGACACGGGGCCCCAGATAACCTACGAGCAGTACTTC,CASSDTGPQITYEQYF
TRBD1,TRBJ2-1,TRBV12-3/TRBV12-4,-,TGTGCCAGCAGGTCCGGGACAGGGAGGAATGAGCAGTTCTTC,CASRSGTGRNEQFF
-,TRBJ2-1,TRBV5-1,few,TGCGCCAGCAGCTGGGACTCGATGGATGAGCAGTTCTTC,CASSWDSMDEQFF
TRBD1,TRBJ2-2,TRBV12-5,few,TGTGCTAGTGCATTTTACAGGGGAAACCCATGGACCGGGGAGCTGTTTTTT,CASAFYRGNPWTGELFF
-,TRBJ2-3,TRBV20-1,-,TGCAGCCACGGGAGCAGCACAGATACGCAGTATTTT,CSHGSSTDTQYF
TRBD2,TRBJ2-4,TRBV9,-,TGTGCCAGCAGCGTAGGCGGGGGACGGGATTCAAGGAACATTCAGTACTTC,CASSVGGGRDSRNIQYF
-,TRBJ2-7,TRBV27,few,TGTGCCAGCAGTATTACAGGAAGCGAGCAGTACTTC,CASSITGSEQYF
-,TRBJ2-1,TRBV7-8,-,TGTGCCAGCAGCCCCCGACACGGTTGGTCCTACAATGAGCAGTTCTTC,CASSPRHGWSYNEQFF
-,TRBJ1-3,TRBV4-1,-,TGCGCCAGCAGCCAAACACAGGATCTTCGCAACACCATATATTTT,CASSQTQDLRNTIYF
TRBD1,TRBJ1-6,TRBV28,-,TGTGCCAGCAGTCAAAGGACAGGGTTCTCAAGCTCCTATAATTCACCCCTCCACTTT,CASSQRTGFSSSYNSPLHF
TRBD2,TRBJ2-3,TRBV20-1,few,TGCAGTGCTAGCGTCTGGCGGGGGGACACAGATACGCAGTATTTT,CSASVWRGDTDTQYF
-,TRBJ1-1,TRBV24-1,-,TGTGCCACCAGTGATTTCTCCGGAAGGGGGACTGAAGCTTTCTTT,CATSDFSGRGTEAFF
TRBD1,TRBJ1-1,TRBV20-1,few,TGCAGTGCGAGACAGGGCTTCACTGAAGCTTTCTTT,CSARQGFTEAFF
-,TRBJ2-4,TRBV29-1,-,TGCAGCGTTGGGATCACAGGGGGGGAAGACATTCAGTACTTC,CSVGITGGEDIQYF
TRBD2,TRBJ2-3,TRBV4-2,-,TGTGCCAGCAGCCAACCAATAGCGACTAGCGGGAGCACAGATACGCAGTATTTT,CASSQPIATSGSTDTQYF
-,TRBJ1-3,TRBV20-1,few,TGCAGTGCTAGAGAACAGGGCTCTGGAAACACCATATATTTT,CSAREQGSGNTIYF
TRBD1,TRBJ1-2,TRBV6-2/TRBV6-3,few,TGTGCCAGCAGTCAATGGACAGGGAGTGGCTACACCTTC,CASSQWTGSGYTF
TRBD1,TRBJ1-2,TRBV5-1,few,TGCGCCAGCAGCTTAGACGGACAGGGGGCTAACTATGGCTACACCTTC,CASSLDGQGANYGYTF
TRBD2,TRBJ2-5,TRBV27,-,TGTGCCAGCAGTTTAGGGACTAGCGGTCTCTGGGAGCAGTACTTC,CASSLGTSGLWEQYF
-,TRBJ2-3,TRBV21-1,few,TGTGCCAGCAGCAAATCTAAGCGGGGGCACACAGATACGCAGTATTTT,CASSKSKRGHTDTQYF
-,TRBJ1-2,TRBV10-3,few,TGTGCCATCAGATACAGGGCCAGGGCTGCTGGCTACACCTTC,CAIRYRARAAGYTF
-,TRBJ2-7,TRBV7-9,many,TGTGCCAGCAGCCCGCGACAGAGCTCCTACGAGCAGTACTTC,CASSPRQSSYEQYF
-,TRBJ2-7,TRBV29-1,-,TGCAGCGTTGCCATAGGGGCCTACGAGCAGTACTTC,CSVAIGAYEQYF
-,TRBJ2-7,TRBV6-2/TRBV6-3,-,TGTGCCAGCAGTGACCACCAAACCTACGAGCAGTACTTC,CASSDHQTYEQYF
TRBD2,TRBJ2-5,TRBV20-1,-,TGCAGTGCTAGAGCACTACCGGGACTAGGGAATGAGCAGTACTTC,CSARALPGLGNEQYF
-,TRBJ2-7,TRBV6-2/TRBV6-3,-,TGTGCCAGCAGTCTGACTAGTCCCAATGAGCAGTACTTC,CASSLTSPNEQYF
-,TRBJ2-5,TRBV12-3/TRBV12-4,-,TGTGTCAGCGGACGGGACCCTGGAGAGACCCAGTACTTC,CVSGRDPGETQYF
TRBD2,TRBJ2-3,TRBV18,few,TGTGCCAGCTCGGAGGTGGCTAGCGGCGGCACAGATACGCAGTATTTT,CASSEVASGGTDTQYF
-,TRBJ2-5,TRBV2,-,TGTGCCAGAAAGCTTTCAATCCTCCAAGAGACCCAGTACTTC,CARKLSILQETQYF
TRBD1,TRBJ1-3,TRBV7-6,-,TGTGCCAGCAGCCTAAGACAGGGTGGAAACACCATATATTTT,CASSLRQGGNTIYF
TRBD1,TRBJ1-6,TRBV11-2,-,TGTGCCAGCAGCGCAGGGACAGTTAATTCACCCCTCCACTTT,CASSAGTVNSPLHF
TRBD2,TRBJ2-1,TRBV25-1,-,TGTGCCAGCAGTGCCCTAGCGGGGGACATTGAGCAGTTCTTC,CASSALAGDIEQFF
TRBD1,TRBJ2-7,TRBV7-9,-,TGTGCCAGCAGCTTCGCCCTCGACAGGGATTACGAGCAGTACTTC,CASSFALDRDYEQYF
-,TRBJ1-1,TRBV12-3/TRBV12-4,-,TGTGCCAGCAGTTTCGACTGGAGGGTCGAAGCTTTCTTT,CASSFDWRVEAFF
-,TRBJ1-5,TRBV6-2/TRBV6-3,few,TGTGCCAGCAGTTACATGGGCCAGCCCCAGCATTTT,CASSYMGQPQHF
TRBD2,TRBJ2-3,TRBV20-1,few,TGCAGTGCTCAGAGAACTAGCGGGGGGGCTTATACGCAGTATTTT,CSAQRTSGGAYTQYF
-,TRBJ2-1,TRBV15,-,TGTGCCACCAGCAGAGAGAGGAGGACCTACAATGAGCGGTTCTTC,CATSRERRTYNERFF
TRBD1,TRBJ1-2,TRBV5-1,-,TGCGCCAGCAGCTTGGAGGCAGGGGGCCCGGCGGTCTATGGCTACACCTTC,CASSLEAGGPAVYGYTF
-,TRBJ1-4,TRBV20-1,few,TGCAGTGCTATTGAGTTTGGGAGTGTGGAGGAAAAACTGTTTTTT,CSAIEFGSVEEKLFF
-,TRBJ2-7,TRBV6-1,-,TGTGCCAGCACCAGGGATCGAGTCCAACCCCAGTACTTC,CASTRDRVQPQYF
TRBD2,TRBJ2-4,TRBV20-1,few,TGCAGTGCCCTTGGGCGGGGGGGTAAAAACATTCAGTACTTC,CSALGRGGKNIQYF
-,TRBJ1-2,TRBV28,-,TGTGCCAGCAGTCTAGTGGGCTCGACACAGGGAATAAGGAGAGGCTACACCTTC,CASSLVGSTQGIRRGYTF
-,TRBJ1-1,TRBV20-1,-,TGCAGTGCTAGTTGGCACTCGAACACTGAAGCTTTCTTT,CSASWHSNTEAFF